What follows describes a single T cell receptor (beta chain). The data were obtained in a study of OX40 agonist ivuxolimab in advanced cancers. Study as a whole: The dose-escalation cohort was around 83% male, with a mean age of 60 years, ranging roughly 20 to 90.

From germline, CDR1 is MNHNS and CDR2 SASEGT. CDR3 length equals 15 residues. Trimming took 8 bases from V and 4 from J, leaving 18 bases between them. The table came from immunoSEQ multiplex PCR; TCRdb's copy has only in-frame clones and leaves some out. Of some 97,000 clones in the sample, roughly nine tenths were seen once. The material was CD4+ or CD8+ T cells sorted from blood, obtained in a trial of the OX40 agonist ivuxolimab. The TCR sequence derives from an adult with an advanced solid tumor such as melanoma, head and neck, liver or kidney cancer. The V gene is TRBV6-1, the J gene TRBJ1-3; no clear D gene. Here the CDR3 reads CASLRNSYTGNTIYF. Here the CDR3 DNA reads TGTGCCAGCCTCAGAAACTCGTATACCGGAAACACCATATATTTT.